This entry lists 26 T cell receptor beta chains sequenced from one sample in a study of blood T cell repertoires in COVID-19. Assay used: immunoSEQ multiplex PCR; TCRdb lists only in-frame clones, some missing. The sample holds some 48,000 clones, roughly 87% seen once. The sequencing input was peripheral blood. These receptor sequences come from a man over 45 with active COVID-19.

J is TRBJ2-1 and V is TRBV6-5; 11 bases fit TRBD2. The CDR3 is made up of 15 amino acids. CDR1 and CDR2 (germline): MNHEY, SVGAGI. The ends lost 6 bases at V and 2 bases at J; junction bases unmatched: 3. CDR3 loop: CASRLAGGTYNEQFF. CDR3 DNA sequence: TGTGCCAGCAGGCTAGCGGGAGGAACCTACAATGAGCAGTTCTTC.

V and J are TRBV7-2 and TRBJ1-3; D remains ambiguous. The CDR3 runs to 16 residues. Germline CDR1 SGHTA, CDR2 FQGNSA. V lost 3 bases to trimming and J lost 0 bases, with 12 bases between them. CDR3: CASSFKVSSSGNTIYF. The DNA for the CDR3 is TGTGCCAGCAGCTTTAAAGTCTCTAGCTCTGGAAACACCATATATTTT.

As concerns this clone: At one of its ends the junction is not consistent with the germline gene, which may arise from a read error. The chain is built from TRBV11-2 and TRBJ1-2; TRBD1 might be the D (6 bases). CDR1 is SGHAT, CDR2 FQNNGV, per germline. The CDR3 loop spans 12 amino acids. CDR3 in amino acids: CASSLIASEGQF. The CDR3 nucleotides read TGTGCCAGCAGCTTGATTGCCTCAGAGGGACAATTC.

This clone was recorded a few times. The gene calls are TRBV6-5 and TRBJ1-5, with 10 bases lining up with TRBD1. The CDR3 covers 15 residues. The J segment lost 7 bases and the V segment lost 4 bases, leaving 7 bases of the junction unmatched. Per germline, CDR1 MNHEY and CDR2 SVGAGI. This CDR3 is CASSSGQGTGQPQHF. CDR3 nucleotides: TGTGCCAGCAGTTCGGGACAGGGGACGGGCCAGCCCCAGCATTTT.

Here the CDR3 reads CASSGRDFYEQFF. The DNA for the CDR3 is TGCGCCAGCAGCGGCCGGGACTTCTATGAGCAGTTCTTC. The V gene is TRBV5-1, the J gene TRBJ2-1, with TRBD2 as a possible D gene (6 bases). The CDR3 runs to 13 residues. Looked up from germline, CDR1 is SGHRS and CDR2 is YFSETQ. Trimming left V 4 bases short and J 8 bases short, with 13 bases between. The entire variable domain, with the rest obtained from reference TRBV5-1 and TRBJ2-1, is as follows: KAGVTQTPRYLIKTRGQQVTLSCSPISGHRSVSWYQQTPGQGLQFLFEYFSETQRNKGNFPGRFSGRQFSNSRSEMNVSTLELGDSALYLCASSGRDFYEQFFGPGTRLTVL.

The chain uses TRBV5-6 and TRBJ2-4, with D perhaps TRBD1 (5 bases). Germline assignment: CDR1 SGHDT and CDR2 YYEEEE. The germline V and J ends were trimmed by 5 bases and 8 bases, with 14 bases remaining between them. This CDR3 contains 13 residues. The CDR3 loop reads CASRGVLGDIQYF. For the CDR3, the DNA is TGTGCCAGCAGAGGGGTTTTAGGTGACATTCAGTACTTC.

The gene calls are TRBV27 and TRBJ2-7; perhaps TRBD2 as D (6 bases). The germline V gene has CDR1 MNHEY and CDR2 SMNVEV (reference sequence). The V gene lost 3 bases and the J gene lost 7 bases, with 16 bases spanning the gap. CDR3 length equals 14 residues. The CDR3 nucleotides are TGTGCCAGCAGTTTCAGAGGGAGGTTGGGAGAGCAGTACTTC. This sequence encodes CASSFRGRLGEQYF.

This chain links TRBV3-1 (or the pseudogene TRBV3-2) with TRBJ2-1, with 10 bases identical to TRBD2. Germline V gene sequence: CDR1 LGHDT, CDR2 YNNKEL (reference sequence). V dropped 4 bases and J dropped 2; count of bases not matched to a gene: 8. CDR3 length: 17 amino acids. The CDR3: CASSRPTSGAPYNEQFF. CDR3 bases: TGTGCCAGCAGCCGACCTACTAGCGGGGCTCCCTACAATGAGCAGTTCTTC.

In the case of this clone: Other DNA sequences of this sample code for an identical CDR3. The rearrangement joins TRBV7-9 to TRBJ1-3; D is unclear. Germline V gene lookup returns CDR1 SEHNR and CDR2 FQNEAQ (reference sequence). Trimming cost V 6 bases and J 0 bases, with 9 bases left between them. The length of the CDR3 is 14 residues. CDR3 in DNA: TGTGCCAGCAGTAGAGGTGGCTCTGGAAACACCATATATTTT. It is translated as CASSRGGSGNTIYF.

CDR3 loop: CASSSTGVGETQYF. CDR3 DNA sequence: TGTGCCAGCAGCAGCACAGGGGTTGGGGAGACCCAGTACTTC. This chain connects TRBV21-1 to TRBJ2-5; the table's TRBD1 call for D was not verified on the DNA. TRBV21-1 corresponds to a pseudogene. The CDR3 extends over 14 amino acids.

The rearrangement joins TRBV9 to TRBJ2-3; TRBD2 matches at 16 bases. Germline-derived CDR1 and CDR2 are SGDLS and YYNGEE. V lost 4 bases, J lost 2 bases, and 13 bases stayed unmatched. The CDR3 has 20 residues. In nucleotides, the CDR3 is TGTGCCAGCAGCCACCCCCCCGGGACTAGCGGGGGGGGCGTCACAGATACGCAGTATTTT. It codes for CASSHPPGTSGGGVTDTQYF. Filled out from reference TRBV9 and TRBJ2-3, the complete variable domain reads DSGVTQTPKHLITATGQRVTLRCSPRSGDLSVYWYQQSLDQGLQFLIQYYNGEERAKGNILERFSAQQFPDLHSELNLSSLELGDSALYFCASSHPPGTSGGGVTDTQYFGPGTRLTVL.

V and J are TRBV3-1 (or the pseudogene TRBV3-2) and TRBJ1-2, with unresolved D. CDR1 and CDR2 (germline): LGHDT, YNNKEL (reference sequence). Trimming removed 7 bases at V and 4 bases at J, with 13 bases between. This CDR3 contains 13 residues. The CDR3 nucleotides read TGTGCCAGCACGTCCCATGGGAGCTATGGCTACACCTTC. Encoded protein: CASTSHGSYGYTF.

V is TRBV12-3 or TRBV12-4 and J is TRBJ2-5; D might be TRBD2 (5 bases). The V end was cut by 5 bases, the J end by 7 bases, with 11 bases between. This CDR3 has 12 amino acids. For the CDR3, the DNA is TGTGCCAGCAGTAAAGGGAGCAGGACCCAGTACTTC. It encodes CASSKGSRTQYF.

This rearrangement joins TRBV9 to TRBJ2-4, with TRBD1 identical over 8 bases. Germline trimming cut 2 bases from V and 7 bases from J; bases unmatched to any gene: 5. There are 14 residues in the CDR3. The V gene's germline CDR1 is SGDLS and CDR2 YYNGEE. The CDR3: CASSVDGQGNIQYF. In nucleotides, the CDR3 is TGTGCCAGCAGCGTTGACGGACAGGGTAACATTCAGTACTTC.

The chain carries TRBV3-1 (or the pseudogene TRBV3-2) and TRBJ2-1; 9 bases are shared with TRBD1. Looked up from germline, CDR1 is LGHDT and CDR2 is YNNKEL (reference sequence). The CDR3 consists of 12 residues. The trim removed 5 bases at V and 13 bases at J, leaving 6 bases unmatched. CDR3 DNA sequence: TGTGCCAGCAGCTGGGACAGGGTGACACAGTTCTTC. It translates to CASSWDRVTQFF.

Here the CDR3 DNA reads TGTGCCAGTAGTGCAGACAGGGGAAACACTGAAGCTTTCTTT. It codes for CASSADRGNTEAFF. The gene calls are TRBV19 and TRBJ1-1; 8 positions agree with TRBD1. V lost 5 bases to trimming and J lost 2 bases; unmatched junction nucleotides: 4. The CDR3 runs 14 residues. The germline CDR1 and CDR2 sequences are LNHDA and SQIVND (reference sequence). The variable domain in full, with the rest retrieved from reference TRBV19 and TRBJ1-1, is DGGITQSPKYLFRKEGQNVTLSCEQNLNHDAMYWYRQDPGQGLRLIYYSQIVNDFQKGDIAEGYSVSREKKESFPLTVTSAQKNPTAFYLCASSADRGNTEAFFGQGTRLTVV.

The rearrangement joins TRBV11-1 to TRBJ1-2, with 8 bases lining up with TRBD1. Looked up from germline, CDR1 is SGHAT and CDR2 is FQDESV (reference sequence). The CDR3 length is 15 residues. The V gene end was trimmed by 3 bases and the J gene end by 8 bases; junction bases not matched to a gene: 11. The CDR3 is CASSFGFTGGDGYTF. Written as DNA, the CDR3 is TGTGCCAGCAGCTTCGGTTTTACAGGGGGGGACGGCTACACCTTC.

The J gene is TRBJ1-1, the V gene TRBV9; D gene uncertain. The CDR3 is 11 residues long. CDR1 is SGDLS, CDR2 YYNGEE, per germline. V gave up 7 bases and J gave up 5 bases, with 9 bases separating them. The CDR3 bases are TGTGCCAGCGGAGTCGGTACTGAAGCTTTCTTT. The encoded protein is CASGVGTEAFF.

This sequence joins TRBV11-2 and TRBJ2-7; the match to TRBD1 covers 7 bases. The CDR3 is made up of 14 amino acids. With 5 bases clipped from V and 2 bases from J, the junction kept 6 bases outside the gene matches. Looked up from germline, CDR1 is SGHAT and CDR2 is FQNNGV. CDR3 protein: CASSPQDRPYEQYV. The CDR3 DNA reads as TGTGCCAGCAGCCCTCAGGACAGGCCCTACGAGCAGTACGTC.

The rearrangement uses TRBV27 and TRBJ2-7; D is unresolved. CDR3 length: 14 amino acids. V was trimmed by 4 bases and J by 7 bases, leaving 17 bases between them. Germline CDR1 is MNHEY and CDR2 is SMNVEV (reference sequence). CDR3 loop: CASSSLPQAGEQYV. The CDR3 DNA follows: TGTGCCAGCAGTTCCCTCCCGCAGGCTGGAGAGCAGTACGTC.

The rearrangement joins TRBV10-3 to TRBJ2-3; D is uncertain. There are 15 residues in the CDR3. Germline V CDR1 and CDR2: ENHRY, SYGVKD. Trimming removed 3 bases at V and 3 bases at J, with 13 bases between. The CDR3 loop reads CAISESLRPTDTQYF. The CDR3 bases are TGTGCCATCAGTGAATCCCTGCGGCCAACAGATACGCAGTATTTT.

The chain has TRBV9 and TRBJ2-4, with TRBD1 matching over 10 bases. CDR1 and CDR2 (germline): SGDLS, YYNGEE. This CDR3 region has 16 residues. The junction had 5 bases not matched to a gene; V was cut back by 4 bases and J by 1 base. The CDR3 region has the DNA TGTGCCAGCAGCTCCCGGACAGGGGGGGCCAAAAACATTCAGTACTTC. The encoded protein is CASSSRTGGAKNIQYF.

This sequence joins TRBV19 and TRBJ1-1, with 7 bases aligning to TRBD1. Looked up from germline, CDR1 is LNHDA and CDR2 is SQIVND (reference sequence). This CDR3 is built from 16 residues. The V segment lost 5 bases and the J segment 4 bases; nucleotides outside the gene matches: 13. CDR3 in amino acids: CASSPGRGLGGTEAFF. Here the CDR3 DNA reads TGTGCCAGTAGTCCCGGGAGGGGGCTTGGTGGCACTGAAGCTTTCTTT.

The chain combines TRBV7-2 with TRBJ2-1; TRBD2 is a possible D gene (6 bases). V was shortened by 5 bases and J by 0 bases, with 11 bases between the two germline ends. Germline V CDR1 and CDR2: SGHTA, FQGNSA. The CDR3 has 15 amino acids. CDR3: CASSPRGSSYNEQFF. The CDR3 nucleotides are TGTGCCAGCAGCCCCCGGGGGAGCTCCTACAATGAGCAGTTCTTC. Combining the CDR3 with reference TRBV7-2 and TRBJ2-1 gives the whole variable domain GAGVSQSPSNKVTEKGKDVELRCDPISGHTALYWYRQSLGQGLEFLIYFQGNSAPDKSGLPSDRFSAERTGGSVSTLTIQRTQQEDSAVYLCASSPRGSSYNEQFFGPGTRLTVL.

The chain joins TRBV19 to TRBJ1-1; 7 nucleotides match TRBD1. V lost 4 bases and J lost 3; bases outside the gene matches: 2. The germline V gene encodes CDR1 LNHDA and CDR2 SQIVND (reference sequence). The CDR3 runs 13 residues. This CDR3 reads CASSRQGDTEAFF. The DNA for the CDR3 is TGTGCCAGTAGTAGGCAGGGGGACACTGAAGCTTTCTTT. Full variable domain (outside the CDR3, taken from reference TRBV19 and TRBJ1-1): DGGITQSPKYLFRKEGQNVTLSCEQNLNHDAMYWYRQDPGQGLRLIYYSQIVNDFQKGDIAEGYSVSREKKESFPLTVTSAQKNPTAFYLCASSRQGDTEAFFGQGTRLTVV.

This clone was counted a single time. The chain couples TRBV7-6 to TRBJ2-7, with D possibly TRBD1 on 5 matching bases. V gave up 1 base and J gave up 5 bases, with 9 bases separating them. Looked up from germline, CDR1 is SGHVS and CDR2 is FNYEAQ. The CDR3 extends over 13 amino acids. The CDR3 loop reads CASSLDQGNEQYF. In nucleotides, the CDR3 is TGTGCCAGCAGCTTAGATCAGGGAAACGAGCAGTACTTC.